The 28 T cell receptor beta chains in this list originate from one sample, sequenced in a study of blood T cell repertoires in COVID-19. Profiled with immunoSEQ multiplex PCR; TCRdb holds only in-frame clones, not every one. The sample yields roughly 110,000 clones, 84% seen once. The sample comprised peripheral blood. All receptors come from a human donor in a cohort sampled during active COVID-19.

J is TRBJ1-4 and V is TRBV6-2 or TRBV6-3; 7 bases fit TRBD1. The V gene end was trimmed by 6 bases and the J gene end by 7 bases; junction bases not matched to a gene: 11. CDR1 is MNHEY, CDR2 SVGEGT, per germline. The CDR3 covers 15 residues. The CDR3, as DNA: TGTGCCAGCAGCGCCGGCCGACAGGGAGGTGAAAAACTGTTTTTT. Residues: CASSAGRQGGEKLFF.

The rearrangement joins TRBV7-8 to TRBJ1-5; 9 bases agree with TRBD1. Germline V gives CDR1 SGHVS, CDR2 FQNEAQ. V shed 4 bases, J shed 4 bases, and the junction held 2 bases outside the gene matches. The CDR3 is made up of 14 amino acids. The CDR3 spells CASSWGQGNQPQHF. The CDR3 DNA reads TGTGCCAGCAGCTGGGGACAGGGAAATCAGCCCCAGCATTTT.

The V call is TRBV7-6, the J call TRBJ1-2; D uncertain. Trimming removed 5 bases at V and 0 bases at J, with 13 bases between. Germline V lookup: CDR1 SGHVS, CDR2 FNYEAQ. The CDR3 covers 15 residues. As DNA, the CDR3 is TGTGCCAGCAGCCCAACCAGCGCCCCTAACTATGGCTACACCTTC. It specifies CASSPTSAPNYGYTF.

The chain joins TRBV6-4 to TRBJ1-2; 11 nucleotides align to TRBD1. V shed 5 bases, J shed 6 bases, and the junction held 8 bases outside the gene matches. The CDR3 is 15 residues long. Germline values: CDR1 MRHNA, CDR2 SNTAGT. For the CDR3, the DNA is TGTGCCAGCAGTAGCCGGACAGGGGGCGCAGATGGCTACACCTTC. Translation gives CASSSRTGGADGYTF.

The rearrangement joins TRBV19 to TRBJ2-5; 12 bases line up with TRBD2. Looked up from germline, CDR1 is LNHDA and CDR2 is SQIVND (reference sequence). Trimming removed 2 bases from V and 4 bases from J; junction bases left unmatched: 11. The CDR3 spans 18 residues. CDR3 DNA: TGTGCCAGTAGTATATCTAGACTAGCGGGAGTAGAGCTAGAGACCCAGTACTTC. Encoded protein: CASSISRLAGVELETQYF.

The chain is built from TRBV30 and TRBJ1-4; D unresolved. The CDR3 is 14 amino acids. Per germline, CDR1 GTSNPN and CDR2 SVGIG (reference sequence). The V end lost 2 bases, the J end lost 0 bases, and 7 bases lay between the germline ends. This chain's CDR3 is CAWSFSATNEKLFF. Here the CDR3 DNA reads TGTGCCTGGAGTTTCTCAGCAACTAATGAAAAACTGTTTTTT.

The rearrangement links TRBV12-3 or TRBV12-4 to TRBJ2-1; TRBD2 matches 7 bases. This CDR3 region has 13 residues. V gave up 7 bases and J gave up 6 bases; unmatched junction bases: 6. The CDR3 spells CASTSGFFNEQFF. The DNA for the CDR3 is TGTGCCAGCACTAGCGGCTTCTTCAATGAGCAGTTCTTC.

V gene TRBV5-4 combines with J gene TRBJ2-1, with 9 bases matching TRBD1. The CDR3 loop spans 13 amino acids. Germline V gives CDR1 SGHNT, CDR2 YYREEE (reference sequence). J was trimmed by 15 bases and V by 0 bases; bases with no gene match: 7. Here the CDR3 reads CASSLVFSGQGFF. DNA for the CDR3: TGTGCCAGCAGCTTGGTTTTTTCGGGACAGGGGTTCTTC.

The DNA for the CDR3 is TGTGCCAGTAGTAGTAAGACAGGGGGAATCAATGGCTACACCTTC. The encoded protein is CASSSKTGGINGYTF. The chain joins TRBV19 to TRBJ1-2; 9 nucleotides align to TRBD1. Germline V gene data show CDR1 as LNHDA and CDR2 as SQIVND (reference sequence). The CDR3 runs 15 residues. V lost 4 bases to trimming and J lost 6 bases; unmatched junction nucleotides: 9.

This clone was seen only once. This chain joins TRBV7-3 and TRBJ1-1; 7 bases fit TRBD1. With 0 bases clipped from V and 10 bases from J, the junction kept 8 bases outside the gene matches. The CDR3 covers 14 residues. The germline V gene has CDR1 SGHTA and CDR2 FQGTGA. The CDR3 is CASSLTGQGESAFF. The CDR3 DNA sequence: TGTGCCAGCAGCTTAACGGGGCAGGGGGAGTCAGCTTTCTTT.

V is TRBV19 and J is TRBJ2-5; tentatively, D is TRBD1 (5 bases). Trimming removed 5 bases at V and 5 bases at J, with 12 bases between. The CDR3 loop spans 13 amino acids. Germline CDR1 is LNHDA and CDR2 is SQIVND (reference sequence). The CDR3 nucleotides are TGTGCCAGTAGTTGGCAGGGTACCGAGACCCAGTACTTC. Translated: CASSWQGTETQYF.

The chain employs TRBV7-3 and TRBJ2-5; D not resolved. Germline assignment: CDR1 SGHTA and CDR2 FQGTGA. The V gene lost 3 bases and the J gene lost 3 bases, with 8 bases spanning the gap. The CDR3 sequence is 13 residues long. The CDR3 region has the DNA TGTGCCAGCAGCTTGTGGCAGAAAGAGACCCAGTACTTC. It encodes CASSLWQKETQYF.

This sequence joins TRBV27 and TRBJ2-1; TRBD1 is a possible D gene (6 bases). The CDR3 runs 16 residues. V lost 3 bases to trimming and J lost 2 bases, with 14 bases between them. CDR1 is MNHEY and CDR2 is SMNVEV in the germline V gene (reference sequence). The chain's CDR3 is CASSFRQGTPYNEQFF. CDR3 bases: TGTGCCAGCAGTTTTCGCCAGGGGACCCCCTACAATGAGCAGTTCTTC.

CDR3 residues: CASAVLVTQGFNEQFF. CDR3 nucleotides: TGTGCCAGCGCAGTTTTGGTTACCCAGGGCTTCAATGAGCAGTTCTTC. The V call is TRBV18, the J call TRBJ2-1, with TRBD1 as a possible D gene (5 bases). The germline V gene encodes CDR1 KGHSH and CDR2 LQKENI. The V end lost 8 bases, the J end lost 6 bases, and 23 bases lay between the germline ends. The CDR3 sequence is 16 residues long.

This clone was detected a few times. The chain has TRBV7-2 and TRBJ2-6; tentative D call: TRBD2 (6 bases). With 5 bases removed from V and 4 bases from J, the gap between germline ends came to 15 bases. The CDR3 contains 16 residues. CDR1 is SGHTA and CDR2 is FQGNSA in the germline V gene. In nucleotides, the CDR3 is TGTGCCAGCAGCCCGGGGGTAGGGAACGGGGCCAACGTCCTGACTTTC. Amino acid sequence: CASSPGVGNGANVLTF.

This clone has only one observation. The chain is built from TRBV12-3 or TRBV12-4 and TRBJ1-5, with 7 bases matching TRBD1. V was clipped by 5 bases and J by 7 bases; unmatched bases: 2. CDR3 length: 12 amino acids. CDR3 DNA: TGTGCCAGCAGTAGACAGGGCCAGCCCCAGCATTTT. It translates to CASSRQGQPQHF.

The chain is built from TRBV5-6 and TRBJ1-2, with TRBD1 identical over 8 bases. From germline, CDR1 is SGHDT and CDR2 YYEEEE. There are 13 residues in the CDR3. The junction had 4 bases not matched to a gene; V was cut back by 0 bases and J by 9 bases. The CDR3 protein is CASSLEAGGSYTF. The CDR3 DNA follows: TGTGCCAGCAGCTTGGAGGCAGGGGGCAGCTACACCTTC.

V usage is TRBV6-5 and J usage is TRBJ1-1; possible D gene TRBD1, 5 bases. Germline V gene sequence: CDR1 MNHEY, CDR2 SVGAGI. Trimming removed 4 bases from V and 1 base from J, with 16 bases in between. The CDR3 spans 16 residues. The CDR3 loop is CASSSHLNRRNTEAFF. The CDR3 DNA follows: TGTGCCAGCAGTTCCCACTTAAACAGGAGGAACACTGAAGCTTTCTTT.

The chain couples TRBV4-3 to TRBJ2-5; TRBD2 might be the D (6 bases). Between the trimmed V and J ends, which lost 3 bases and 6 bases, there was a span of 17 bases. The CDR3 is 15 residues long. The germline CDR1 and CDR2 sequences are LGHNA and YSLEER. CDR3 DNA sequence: TGCGCCAGCAGCCAGGAGGGGACCCATGGAAAGACCCAGTACTTC. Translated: CASSQEGTHGKTQYF.

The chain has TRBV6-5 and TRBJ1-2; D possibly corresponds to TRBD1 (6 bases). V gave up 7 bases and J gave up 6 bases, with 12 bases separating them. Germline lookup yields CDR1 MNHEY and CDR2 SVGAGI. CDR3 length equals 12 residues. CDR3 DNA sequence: TGTGCCAGCAAGAAGGGGACAAATGGCTACACCTTC. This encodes CASKKGTNGYTF.

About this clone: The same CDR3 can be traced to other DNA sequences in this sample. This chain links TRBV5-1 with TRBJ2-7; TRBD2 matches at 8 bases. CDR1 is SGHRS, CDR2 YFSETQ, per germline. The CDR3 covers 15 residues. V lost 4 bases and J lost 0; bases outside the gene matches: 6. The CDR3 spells CASSPGGTGSYEQYV. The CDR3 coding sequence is TGCGCCAGCAGCCCGGGGGGGACCGGCTCCTACGAGCAGTACGTC.

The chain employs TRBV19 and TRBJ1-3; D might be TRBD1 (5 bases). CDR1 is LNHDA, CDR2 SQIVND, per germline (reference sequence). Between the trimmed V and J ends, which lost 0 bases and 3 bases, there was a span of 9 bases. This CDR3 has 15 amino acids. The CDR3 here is CASSIEKTVGNTIYF. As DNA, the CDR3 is TGTGCCAGTAGTATAGAAAAGACAGTTGGAAACACCATATATTTT.

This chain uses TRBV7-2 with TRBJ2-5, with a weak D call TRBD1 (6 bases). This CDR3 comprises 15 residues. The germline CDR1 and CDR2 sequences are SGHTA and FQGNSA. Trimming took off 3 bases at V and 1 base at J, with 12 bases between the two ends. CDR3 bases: TGTGCCAGCAGCTTGGGGTACAGGGCCCAAGAGACCCAGTACTTC. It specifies CASSLGYRAQETQYF. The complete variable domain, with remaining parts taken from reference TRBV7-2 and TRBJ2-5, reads GAGVSQSPSNKVTEKGKDVELRCDPISGHTALYWYRQSLGQGLEFLIYFQGNSAPDKSGLPSDRFSAERTGGSVSTLTIQRTQQEDSAVYLCASSLGYRAQETQYFGPGTRLLVL.

CDR3: CASSTGQGPYEQYF. For the CDR3, the DNA is TGTGCCAGCAGCACGGGACAGGGTCCCTACGAGCAGTACTTC. V is TRBV7-9 and J is TRBJ2-7; 9 bases match TRBD1. V gave up 5 bases and J gave up 2 bases; unmatched junction bases: 4. The length of the CDR3 is 14 residues. CDR1 and CDR2 from the germline V gene are SEHNR and FQNEAQ (reference sequence).

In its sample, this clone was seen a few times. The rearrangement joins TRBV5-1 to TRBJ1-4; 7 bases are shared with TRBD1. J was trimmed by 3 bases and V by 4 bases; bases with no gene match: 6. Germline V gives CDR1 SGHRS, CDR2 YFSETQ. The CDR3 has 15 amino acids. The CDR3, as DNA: TGCGCCAGCAGCACCACAGGGGCTCCTAATGAAAAACTGTTTTTT. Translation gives CASSTTGAPNEKLFF.

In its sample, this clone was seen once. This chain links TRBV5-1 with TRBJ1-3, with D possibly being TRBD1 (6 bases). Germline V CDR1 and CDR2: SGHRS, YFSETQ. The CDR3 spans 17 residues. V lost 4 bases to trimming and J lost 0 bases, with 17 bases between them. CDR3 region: CASSAGWTDSSGNTIYF. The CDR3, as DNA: TGCGCCAGCAGCGCAGGTTGGACAGACAGCTCTGGAAACACCATATATTTT.

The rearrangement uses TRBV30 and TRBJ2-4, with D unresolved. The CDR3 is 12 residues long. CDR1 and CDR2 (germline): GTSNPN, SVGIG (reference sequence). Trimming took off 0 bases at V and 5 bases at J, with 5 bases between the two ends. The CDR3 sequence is CAWSVLENIQYF. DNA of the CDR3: TGTGCCTGGAGTGTACTGGAAAACATTCAGTACTTC.

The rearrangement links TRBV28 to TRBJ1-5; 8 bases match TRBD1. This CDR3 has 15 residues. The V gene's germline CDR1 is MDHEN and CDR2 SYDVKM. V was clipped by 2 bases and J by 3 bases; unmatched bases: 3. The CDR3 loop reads CASSLTGGNNQPQHF. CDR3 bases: TGTGCCAGCAGTTTAACAGGGGGGAACAATCAGCCCCAGCATTTT.